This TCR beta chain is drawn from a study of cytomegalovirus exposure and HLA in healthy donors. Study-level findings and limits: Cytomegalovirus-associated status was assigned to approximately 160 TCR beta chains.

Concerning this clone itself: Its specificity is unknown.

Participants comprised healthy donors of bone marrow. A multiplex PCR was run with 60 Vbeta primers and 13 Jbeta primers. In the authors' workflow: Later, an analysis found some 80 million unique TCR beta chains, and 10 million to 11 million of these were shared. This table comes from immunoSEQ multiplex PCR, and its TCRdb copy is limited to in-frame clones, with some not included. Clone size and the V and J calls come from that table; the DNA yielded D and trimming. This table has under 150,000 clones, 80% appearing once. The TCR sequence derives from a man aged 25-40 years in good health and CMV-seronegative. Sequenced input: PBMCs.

CDR3 protein: CASSLLAEASRREQFF. Written as DNA, the CDR3 is TGCGCCAGCAGCTTGTTAGCTGAGGCATCACGGCGTGAGCAGTTCTTC. This chain links TRBV5-1 with TRBJ2-1, with unresolved D. The CDR3 covers 16 residues. V was trimmed by 1 base and J by 9 bases, leaving 20 bases between them. Germline V CDR1 and CDR2: SGHRS, YFSETQ. Full variable domain (outside the CDR3, taken from reference TRBV5-1 and TRBJ2-1): KAGVTQTPRYLIKTRGQQVTLSCSPISGHRSVSWYQQTPGQGLQFLFEYFSETQRNKGNFPGRFSGRQFSNSRSEMNVSTLELGDSALYLCASSLLAEASRREQFFGPGTRLTVL.